Presented here are 21 T cell receptor beta chains from one specimen sequenced in a study of tissue T cells after allogeneic stem cell transplantation. As to time point: mouse harvest day 14 after allogeneic transplant. Each mouse received 10^7 T-cell-depleted marrow cells plus 10^6 splenic CD5+ T cells by tail vein. Sequencing used immunoSEQ multiplex PCR; TCRdb keeps in-frame clones, though not all of them. The table has roughly 2,800 clones, roughly 45% seen once. The sample was gut tissue. All receptors derive from a female BALB/c mouse given C57BL/6 T cells with graft-versus-host disease after an allogeneic hematopoietic cell transplant.

A remark on this clone: All gene names here are mouse names. The CDR3 end falls 1 residue outside the read, so it is completed with the germline J gene. The chain links TRBV31 to TRBJ2-7, with 12 bases lining up with TRBD1. The ends lost 0 bases at V and 7 bases at J; junction bases unmatched: 4. Germline V gene lookup returns CDR1 GKSSPN and CDR2 SITVG. This CDR3 has 14 residues. The covered CDR3 bases are TGTGCCTGGAGTCTGGGACAGGGGGCTAGGGAACAGTAC. Encoded protein: CAWSLGQGAREQY. The full CDR3 reads CAWSLGQGAREQYF.

In its sample, this clone was seen a few times. Mouse names are used for the genes. The missing CDR3 end, 1 residue past where the read stops, is filled in from the germline J gene. The chain joins TRBV13-1 to TRBJ2-3; D gene ambiguous. Germline V gene data show CDR1 as NSHNY and CDR2 as SYGAGN. Trimming left V 0 bases short and J 1 base short, with 6 bases between. The CDR3 spans 14 residues. This CDR3 reads CASSDGGGAETLYF. The covered CDR3 bases are TGTGCCAGCAGTGATGGGGGAGGTGCAGAAACGCTGTAT.

About this clone itself: Gene names are the mouse ones. The missing CDR3 end, 1 residue past where the read stops, is filled in from the germline J gene. The J gene is TRBJ2-1, the V gene TRBV12-1, with 11 bases aligning to TRBD2. Trimming removed 3 bases from V and 4 bases from J; junction bases left unmatched: 1. There are 14 residues in the CDR3. Germline CDR1 is SGHSN and CDR2 is HYEKVE. The CDR3 bases that were read are TGTGCCAGCTCTTGGGACTGGGGGTATGCTGAGCAGTTC. Translating it yields CASSWDWGYAEQF. The full-length CDR3 reads as CASSWDWGYAEQFF.

On this clone: Mouse gene names and germline throughout. The CDR3 goes on 1 residue after the read ends, and that part is filled in from the germline J gene. The chain uses TRBV5 and TRBJ2-1, with a tentative D call TRBD1 (6 bases). Germline V gives CDR1 LGHNA, CDR2 YNLKQL (reference sequence). Trimming left V 2 bases short and J 3 bases short, with 8 bases between. The CDR3 sequence is 14 residues long. The CDR3 spells CASSQNRVYAEQFF. Partial CDR3 DNA: TGTGCCAGCAGCCAAAACAGGGTCTATGCTGAGCAGTTC.

In the case of this clone: The listed genes are named as in mouse. The missing CDR3 end, 1 residue past where the read stops, is filled in from the germline J gene. This chain joins TRBV23 and TRBJ2-5. The germline V gene encodes CDR1 KGHTA and CDR2 FQNQQP. This CDR3 spans 11 amino acids. Incomplete CDR3 DNA: TGCTCCAGCAGTCACGGAGACACCCAGTAC. It specifies CSSSHGDTQY. The complete CDR3 reads CSSSHGDTQYF.

Concerning this clone: Mouse germline and gene names are used. The read stops 1 residue short of the end of the CDR3; the missing end is completed from the germline J gene. The V and J genes are TRBV3 and TRBJ1-5, with no clear D. Germline V CDR1 and CDR2: SNHLY, FYNGKV (reference sequence). The CDR3 contains 11 residues. With 5 bases removed from V and 8 bases from J, the gap between germline ends came to 7 bases. The CDR3 is CASSRGEAPLF. The CDR3 DNA, read in part, is TGTGCCAGCAGCCGGGGAGAGGCTCCGCTT.

This clone was counted between two and nine times. Mouse gene names and germline throughout. The DNA ends 1 residue before the CDR3 does, and the rest of the CDR3 is filled in from the germline J gene. The rearrangement links TRBV23 to TRBJ2-4; the listed D gene, TRBD2, was not tested against the DNA. Germline V gives CDR1 KGHTA, CDR2 FQNQQP. The CDR3 has 13 amino acids. Incomplete CDR3 DNA: TGCTCCAGCAGACTGGGCAGTCAAAACACCTTGTAC. This gives the protein CSSRLGSQNTLY. The CDR3, in full, reads CSSRLGSQNTLYF.

Sample share makes this clone large. Any gene name here is a mouse gene name. The read is 1 residue too short to cover the CDR3 end, so that end is filled in from the germline J gene. The gene calls are TRBV5 and TRBJ2-5; D remains unclear. Per the germline V gene, CDR1 is LGHNA and CDR2 is YNLKQL (reference sequence). V lost 0 bases, J lost 4 bases, and 5 bases lay in between. The length of the CDR3 is 13 residues. The DNA read from the CDR3 is TGTGCCAGCAGCCAAGATCAGAAAGACACCCAGTAC. Translation: CASSQDQKDTQY. From start to end, the CDR3 is CASSQDQKDTQYF.

Details on this clone: Gene and germline names: mouse. The read comes to an end 1 residue before the CDR3 does, leaving the germline J gene to fill in the end. V usage is TRBV15 and J usage is TRBJ2-4; 11 bases match TRBD2. This CDR3 has 13 residues. Germline lookup yields CDR1 SGHND and CDR2 FRSKSL. V trimming: 4 bases; J trimming: 6 bases; junction bases outside the gene matches: 0. CDR3 residues: CASSWTGGNTLYF. The sequenced part of the CDR3 DNA is TGTGCCAGCAGTTGGACTGGGGGGAACACCTTGTAC.

In the case of this clone: Gene names are mouse gene names. The CDR3 goes on 1 residue after the read ends, and that part is filled in from the germline J gene. The rearrangement joins TRBV26 to TRBJ2-4; possibly TRBD1 for D (6 bases). This CDR3 spans 14 amino acids. Trimming took 5 bases from V and 2 from J, leaving 11 bases between them. Looked up from germline, CDR1 is KGHPV and CDR2 is FQNQEV (reference sequence). The DNA read from the CDR3 is TGTGCCAGCAGTACCGGGACATTTCAAAACACCTTGTAC. Encoded protein: CASSTGTFQNTLY. The whole CDR3 sequence is CASSTGTFQNTLYF.

Worth noting for this clone: Gene and germline names: mouse. The sequenced part of the CDR3 DNA is TGTGCCAGCTCTCTCGAACAGGGCGCCAACGAAAGATTATTT. Protein: CASSLEQGANERLF. The entire CDR3 protein reads CASSLEQGANERLFF. The chain recombines TRBV12-2 with TRBJ1-4, with a possible D match to TRBD1 (6 bases). The read comes to an end 1 residue before the CDR3 does, leaving the germline J gene to fill in the end. This CDR3 spans 15 amino acids. Trimming removed 0 bases from V and 3 bases from J, with 10 bases in between. Per the germline V gene, CDR1 is SGHLS and CDR2 is HYDKME.

This clone came up a few times. The genes and germline here are from mouse. This chain's CDR3 is CASSRGQGPNERLFF. The CDR3 DNA, read in part, is TGTGCCAGCAGCCGGGGACAGGGTCCCAACGAAAGATTATTT. The chain is built from TRBV3 and TRBJ1-4; 9 bases align to TRBD1. The read finishes 1 residue shy of the CDR3 end, and the germline J gene is used to complete it. Trimming at V came to 5 bases and at J to 3 bases, leaving 4 bases not matched to a gene. Germline CDR1 is SNHLY and CDR2 is FYNGKV (reference sequence). The CDR3 sequence is 15 residues long.

To note about this clone: Gene names are mouse gene names. The sequenced fragment ends 1 residue before the CDR3 boundary, so the rest is inferred from the germline J gene. This chain connects TRBV26 to TRBJ1-1, with D hard to call. This CDR3 is built from 12 residues. Per the germline V gene, CDR1 is KGHPV and CDR2 is FQNQEV (reference sequence). Trimming cost V 6 bases and J 1 base, with 6 bases left between them. Partial CDR3 DNA: TGTGCCAGCAGCAGGAGAAACACAGAAGTCTTC. Protein product: CASSRRNTEVF. The CDR3 in full is CASSRRNTEVFF.

A note on this clone: Mouse gene names apply. The CDR3 extends 1 residue past the end of the read, so its final part is completed from the germline J gene. The rearrangement links TRBV23 to TRBJ2-2; TRBD1, the table's D call, lacks a check against the DNA. This CDR3 has 14 amino acids. Germline values: CDR1 KGHTA, CDR2 FQNQQP. The sequenced part of the CDR3 DNA is TGCTCCAGCAGTCAACAGGGGGGCACCGGGCAGCTCTAC. Protein: CSSSQQGGTGQLY. The full CDR3 is CSSSQQGGTGQLYF.

This clone showed up just a few times. The genes and germline here are from mouse. The read finishes 1 residue shy of the CDR3 end, and the germline J gene is used to complete it. The J gene is TRBJ1-4, the V gene TRBV26; TRBD1 is a possible D gene (6 bases). Germline assignment: CDR1 KGHPV and CDR2 FQNQEV (reference sequence). Trimming removed 6 bases at V and 4 bases at J, with 12 bases between. The CDR3 totals 14 residues. CDR3 DNA (partial): TGTGCCAGCAGACCGGGACACTTCAACGAAAGATTATTT. Amino acids: CASRPGHFNERLF. The full CDR3 reads CASRPGHFNERLFF. Combining the CDR3 with reference TRBV26 and TRBJ1-4 gives the whole variable domain NSKVIQTPRYLVKGQGQKAKMRCIPEKGHPVVFWYQQNKNNEFKFLINFQNQEVLQQIDMTEKRFSAECPSNSPCSLEIQSSEAGDSALYLCASRPGHFNERLFFGHGTKLSVL.

This clone has a handful of counts. Genes here carry mouse names. The observed sequence ends 1 residue before the CDR3 terminus, with the missing tail filled in from the germline J gene. The gene calls are TRBV26 and TRBJ1-3; 7 nucleotides align to TRBD1. This CDR3 is 14 amino acids long. V lost 6 bases and J lost 0; bases outside the gene matches: 2. CDR1 is KGHPV, CDR2 FQNQEV, per germline (reference sequence). This CDR3 reads CASRGQNSGNTLYF. The sequenced CDR3 bases are TGTGCCAGCAGGGGACAGAATTCTGGAAATACGCTCTAT.

By frequency in the sample, this clone is large. Gene names and germline refer to mouse. With the read ending 1 residue before the CDR3 end, the germline J gene is used to fill in that end. V usage is TRBV23 and J usage is TRBJ1-1; TRBD1 is the table's D call and was not checked against the DNA. The CDR3 is made up of 11 amino acids. Germline-derived CDR1 and CDR2 are KGHTA and FQNQQP. Here the CDR3 reads CSSSQQGGVFF. CDR3 DNA (partial): TGCTCCAGCAGTCAACAGGGTGGAGTCTTC.

By its share, this clone is large. Germline and genes: mouse. The read gets to within 1 residue of the CDR3 end, and the germline J gene fills in the rest. V is TRBV26 and J is TRBJ2-3; D possibly corresponds to TRBD1 (7 bases). This CDR3 has 14 amino acids. The germline V gene encodes CDR1 KGHPV and CDR2 FQNQEV (reference sequence). Trimming pared 6 bases from V and 0 bases from J, leaving 10 bases between. CDR3 DNA, as far as it was read: TGTGCCAGCAGGACAGGGACTAGTGCAGAAACGCTGTAT. Its protein product is CASRTGTSAETLY. The full CDR3 is CASRTGTSAETLYF.

Remarks on this clone: Gene names denote mouse genes. The CDR3 end falls 1 residue outside the read, so it is completed with the germline J gene. The chain employs TRBV31 and TRBJ1-1, with 10 bases identical to TRBD1. V dropped 0 bases and J dropped 3; count of bases not matched to a gene: 1. The CDR3 is made up of 14 amino acids. Germline CDR1 is GKSSPN and CDR2 is SITVG. The covered CDR3 bases are TGTGCCTGGAGTCTAGGGACAGGGGACACAGAAGTCTTC. It codes for CAWSLGTGDTEVF. The whole CDR3 region reads CAWSLGTGDTEVFF.

In the case of this clone: The listed genes are named as in mouse. The read falls 1 residue short of the CDR3 end, and the missing part is taken from the germline J gene. The chain couples TRBV31 to TRBJ2-4; D gene uncertain. The V gene lost 6 bases and the J gene lost 4 bases, with 2 bases spanning the gap. Germline CDR1 and CDR2: GKSSPN and SITVG. CDR3 length: 9 residues. The CDR3 sequence: CACENTLYF. Partial CDR3 DNA: TGTGCCTGTGAAAACACCTTGTAC.

Concerning this clone itself: Gene names and germline refer to mouse. The sequenced fragment ends 1 residue before the CDR3 boundary, so the rest is inferred from the germline J gene. V is TRBV5 and J is TRBJ2-5, with 12 bases aligning to TRBD1. The CDR3 covers 15 residues. Germline CDR1 and CDR2: LGHNA and YNLKQL (reference sequence). Trimming took 5 bases from V and 2 from J; bases not matched to a gene: 2. The sequenced CDR3 bases are TGTGCCAGCAGCTGGGACAGGGGGCGCCAAGACACCCAGTAC. It translates to CASSWDRGRQDTQY. The full CDR3 protein reads CASSWDRGRQDTQYF.